The rows below give T cell receptor beta chains drawn from one sample of a study of post-analysis software for immune sequencing data. Each CDR3 protein is one row after TCRdb ran MiXCR on the PCR reads. The sample lists approximately 360,000 distinct CDR3 sequences, 30% to 45% occurring once. Sequencing used blood. These receptors came from a girl aged 5-17 years with multiple sclerosis. The CDR3 runs from the conserved cysteine through the conserved F or W. D genes are given only for firm matches. The size field is filled for only some rows; it gives once, few, many or a size class.

TRBD1 NA TRBJ1-2 TRBV20-1 13 CSAGDRDNYGYTF TGCAGTGCGGGCGACAGGGACAACTATGGCTACACCTTC
TRBD2 NA TRBJ2-3 TRBV7-2 16 CARERVAGATGDTQYF TGTGCCAGGGAGCGGGTAGCGGGGGCCACCGGAGATACGCAGTATTTT
NA many TRBJ2-3 TRBV9 14 CASSSGTDTDTQYF TGTGCCAGCAGCAGCGGGACAGACACAGATACGCAGTATTTT
NA many TRBJ2-1 TRBV20-1 12 CRVSGSYNEQFF TGCAGGGTTAGCGGATCCTACAATGAGCAGTTCTTC
NA many TRBJ2-7 TRBV18 13 CASSPGSSYEQYF TGCGCCAGCAGTCCCGGGAGCTCCTACGAGCAGTACTTC
NA NA TRBJ2-5 TRBV6-5 13 CASSYFQGGTQYF TGTGCCAGCAGTTACTTCCAGGGGGGGACCCAGTACTTC
NA few TRBJ1-4 TRBV9 13 CASSAHPNEKLFF TGTGCCAGCAGCGCCCACCCTAATGAAAAACTGTTTTTT
NA NA TRBJ1-1 TRBV6-1 14 CASSEGGSATEAFF TGTGCCAGCAGTGAAGGGGGATCGGCCACTGAAGCTTTCTTT
NA few TRBJ1-2 TRBV12-3/TRBV12-4 14 CASSKTGPQGGYTF TGTGCCAGCAGTAAAACCGGGCCCCAAGGTGGCTACACCTTC
TRBD1 NA TRBJ1-6 TRBV27 20 CASSRKGDRGPGTYNSPLHF TGTGCCAGCAGCCGAAAAGGGGACAGGGGGCCCGGCACCTATAATTCACCCCTCCACTTT
NA NA TRBJ1-1 TRBV6-5 13 CASSYSGRVEAFF TGTGCCAGCAGTTACTCGGGCAGGGTAGAAGCTTTCTTT
NA few TRBJ2-5 TRBV5-1 16 CASSLTLSGGGETQYF TGCGCCAGCAGCTTGACCCTTTCCGGGGGCGGGGAGACCCAGTACTTC
NA many TRBJ2-5 TRBV7-2 15 CASSPQVGGPETQYF TGTGCCAGCAGCCCCCAGGTTGGGGGTCCGGAGACCCAGTACTTC
NA few TRBJ2-5 TRBV6-5 13 CASSYSPTETQYF TGTGCCAGCAGTTACTCCCCAACAGAGACCCAGTACTTC
NA NA TRBJ2-7 TRBV29-1 15 CSVEGGEALGYEQYF TGCAGCGTTGAAGGAGGGGAAGCCCTAGGCTACGAGCAGTACTTC
NA many TRBJ1-2 TRBV6-5 15 CASSTTRMANYGYTF TGTGCCAGCAGTACCACACGGATGGCTAACTATGGCTACACCTTC